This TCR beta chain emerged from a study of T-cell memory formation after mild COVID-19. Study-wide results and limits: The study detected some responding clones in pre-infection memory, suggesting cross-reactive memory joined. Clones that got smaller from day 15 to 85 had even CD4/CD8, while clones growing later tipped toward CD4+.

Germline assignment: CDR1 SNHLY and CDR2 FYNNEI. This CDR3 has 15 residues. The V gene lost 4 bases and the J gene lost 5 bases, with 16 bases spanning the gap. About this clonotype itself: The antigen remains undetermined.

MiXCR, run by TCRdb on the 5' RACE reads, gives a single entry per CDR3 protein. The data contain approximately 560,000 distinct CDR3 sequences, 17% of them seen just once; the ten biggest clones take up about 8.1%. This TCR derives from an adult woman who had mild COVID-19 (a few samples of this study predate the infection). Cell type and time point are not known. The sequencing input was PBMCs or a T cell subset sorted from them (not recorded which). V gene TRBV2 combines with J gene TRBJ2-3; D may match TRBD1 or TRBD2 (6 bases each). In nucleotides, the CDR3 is TGTGCCAGCAGTGGGGTCGGGGGCCTGGGAGATACGCAGTATTTT. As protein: CASSGVGGLGDTQYF.